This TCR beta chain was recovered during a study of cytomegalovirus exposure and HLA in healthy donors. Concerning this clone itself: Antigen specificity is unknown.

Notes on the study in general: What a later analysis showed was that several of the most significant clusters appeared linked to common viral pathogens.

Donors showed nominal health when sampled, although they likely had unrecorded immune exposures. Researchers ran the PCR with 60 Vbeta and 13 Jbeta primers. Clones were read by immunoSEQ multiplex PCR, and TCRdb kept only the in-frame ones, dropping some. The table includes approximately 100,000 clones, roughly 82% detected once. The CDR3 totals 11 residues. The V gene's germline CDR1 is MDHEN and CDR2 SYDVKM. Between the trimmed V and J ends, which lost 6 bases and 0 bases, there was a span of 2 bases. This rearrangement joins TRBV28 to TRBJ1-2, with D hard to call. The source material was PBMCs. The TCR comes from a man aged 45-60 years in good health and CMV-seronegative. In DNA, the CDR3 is TGTGCCAGCAGCTCTAACTATGGCTACACCTTC. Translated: CASSSNYGYTF.